This TCR beta chain was found in a study of blood T cell repertoires in COVID-19 (dated by TCRdb to 2018 to 2021). About the study as a whole: Samples covering the acute and convalescent phases of COVID-19 were provided by collaborators in the United States, Italy and Spain. The sample metadata nearly always contained a de-identified subject ID, COVID-19 status, age in years and sex. Deeply sampled blood TCRbeta repertoires from subjects exposed to, actively infected with, or recovered from COVID-19 were included in the dataset. The repertoires were released in a freely available public database meant as a resource for research on the immune response to SARS-CoV-2. Where available, HLA class I and class II types were taken from metadata supplied by the sample provider and were not determined by assay-based typing. The samples were drawn from two sources: the first 160 participants of the ongoing ImmuneRACE study, and fewer than 1,500 subjects contributed by 6 global collaborators. The prospective study material was composed of cDNA or gDNA derived from T cells, B-cell-depleted T cells, or PBMCs.

The immunoSEQ Assay, a bias-controlled multiplex PCR, was used to amplify TCRbeta CDR3 regions from genomic DNA. The source study handled its data this way. The number of nucleated cells in each sample was estimated by amplification of reference gene primers within the assay. To quantify the absolute abundance of each unique TCRbeta CDR3 rearrangement, sequence reads were collapsed and filtered. For each sample, productive Simpson clonality was calculated by taking the square root of Simpson's diversity index across productive rearrangements. Imported from immuneACCESS, the table was reduced by TCRdb to in-frame sequences with V and J called. These copies leave out some clones; in studies compared against another copy, an unresolved V gene accounts for under half, and the cause of the remainder is not known. The V and J calls and clone size come from that table; D and trimming were worked out from the DNA. For this sample the table gives some 300,000 clones, of which less than 90% were detected only once. Together, the top ten hold more than 0.8% of the sample.

A note on this clone: It has no known antigen specificity. Qualities for individual bases were not recorded, and no much larger clone is one base off.

What the study reported, not specific to this receptor: The amount of clinical and demographic metadata varied by source and participant and was provided uncurated.

Enrolling through a virtual design, the prospective study's participants ranged in age from roughly 18 to 90 years and lived across approximately 25 United States geographic areas. Cohort assignment in the prospective study relied on participant-reported clinical history from a screening survey and a study questionnaire. ImmuneRACE Cohort 3 recovered participants were defined by two consecutive negative NP/OP PCR tests, healthcare professional clearance, or symptom resolution. In the prospective study, mobile phlebotomists collected whole blood, serum and a nasopharyngeal or oropharyngeal swab from each participant. Prospective study participants could optionally give additional blood draws and questionnaires over a 2-month period. Before DNA extraction, blood samples from the prospective study were shipped at room temperature or frozen. Clipping removes 3 bases from V and 5 bases from J, with 8 as the unmatched junction base count. CDR1 and CDR2, looked up from the germline V gene (reference sequence), are GTSNPN and SVGIG. CDR3 length: 14 amino acids, cysteine to phenylalanine. Of all the DNA, just the CDR3 is kept, 42 bases in frame from base 1.

This clonotype was sampled from a woman in her twenties or thirties who had recovered from COVID-19. The sequence links TRBV30 to TRBJ2-7, with TRBD1 matching 9 junction bases. Sequencing was done on a sample of PBMCs or T cells enriched from blood (not recorded which). The CDR3 here reads CAWSRGTGYHEQYF. In nucleotides, the sequence is TGTGCCTGGAGCCGAGGGACAGGGTACCACGAGCAGTACTTC.